Shown below are 26 T cell receptor beta chains from a single sample sequenced in a study of glioma-infiltrating T cells. Using RNA template, CDR3s of TCR alpha and beta were amplified with iRepertoire arm-PCR. TCRdb processed the multiplex PCR reads anew with MiXCR; each CDR3 protein has one entry. This table has 100,000 to 150,000 distinct CDR3 sequences, roughly 24% appearing once. Input material: glioma tissue, nonneoplastic brain tissue, or PBMCs (not recorded which). The origin of the receptors is a human donor with low-grade glioma or glioblastoma, undergoing nonglioma brain surgery, or in good health (not recorded which).

In its sample, this clonotype was seen a few times. The chain links TRBV5-5 to TRBJ2-3; 8 positions match TRBD2. Germline assignment: CDR1 SGHKS and CDR2 YYEKEE (reference sequence). J was trimmed by 0 bases and V by 0 bases; bases with no gene match: 3. This CDR3 is 16 amino acids long. CDR3: CASSLGPSGSTDTQYF. DNA for the CDR3: TGTGCCAGCAGCTTGGGTCCTAGCGGGAGCACAGATACGCAGTATTTT.

The table lists this clonotype with many counts. The gene calls are TRBV25-1 and TRBJ2-1, with D tentatively TRBD1 or TRBD2 (6 bases each). The CDR3 length is 15 residues. Trimming left V 10 bases short and J 3 bases short, with 19 bases between. The germline CDR1 and CDR2 sequences are MGHDK and SYGVNS. This chain's CDR3 is CATGGDGWNYNEQFF. CDR3 coding DNA: TGTGCCACCGGGGGCGACGGGTGGAACTACAATGAGCAGTTCTTC.

This clonotype appeared many times. This chain connects TRBV20-1 to TRBJ2-7; D is unresolved. Trimming removed 3 bases from V and 4 bases from J, with 13 bases in between. CDR3 length: 13 residues. Germline lookup yields CDR1 DFQATT and CDR2 SNEGSKA (reference sequence). The CDR3 sequence: CSASDQSYYEQYF. CDR3 coding DNA: TGCAGTGCTAGTGACCAGTCCTATTACGAGCAGTACTTC.

This clonotype has at least ten counts. V gene TRBV18 combines with J gene TRBJ1-1; 7 nucleotides agree with TRBD1. This CDR3 spans 15 amino acids. The J segment lost 1 base and the V segment lost 3 bases, leaving 5 bases of the junction unmatched. Germline-derived CDR1 and CDR2 are KGHSH and LQKENI. CDR3 region: CASSPETGQNTEAFF. CDR3 in DNA: TGTGCCAGCTCACCCGAGACAGGGCAGAACACTGAAGCTTTCTTT.

This sequence joins TRBV12-3 or TRBV12-4 and TRBJ2-1; 12 bases align to TRBD2. Trimming at V came to 8 bases and at J to 7 bases, leaving 9 bases not matched to a gene. This CDR3 contains 15 residues. The CDR3 coding sequence is TGTGCCAGCCATCGGACTAGCGGGGTGCGGAATGAGCAGTTCTTC. It encodes CASHRTSGVRNEQFF.

The chain joins TRBV5-1 to TRBJ1-1, with D tentatively TRBD1 (5 bases). This CDR3 comprises 13 residues. V was trimmed by 0 bases and J by 5 bases, leaving 8 bases between them. Germline CDR1 SGHRS, CDR2 YFSETQ. CDR3 sequence (DNA): TGCGCCAGCAGCTTGGCTTGGGGGACTGAAGCTTTCTTT. Protein: CASSLAWGTEAFF.

This clonotype was seen ten or more times. The chain employs TRBV14 and TRBJ2-7, with D tentatively TRBD2 (6 bases). Per germline, CDR1 SGHDN and CDR2 FVKESK. The CDR3 has 14 amino acids. The V end was cut by 3 bases, the J end by 0 bases, with 9 bases between. CDR3 region: CASSHLANSYEQYF. CDR3 in DNA: TGTGCCAGCAGCCACCTAGCGAACTCCTACGAGCAGTACTTC.

The chain uses TRBV6-1 and TRBJ2-3; 8 nucleotides agree with TRBD1. This CDR3 has 14 residues. Germline V CDR1 and CDR2: MNHNS, SASEGT. After removal of 6 bases from V and 3 bases from J, the junction contained 5 bases not matched to a gene. CDR3 nucleotides: TGTGCCAGCAGGCCACAGGGGGATACAGATACGCAGTATTTT. It specifies CASRPQGDTDTQYF.

This clonotype was counted ten times or more. The rearrangement uses TRBV12-3 or TRBV12-4 and TRBJ2-3; D not certain. The CDR3 has 13 amino acids. V was cut by 4 bases and J by 9 bases, with 14 bases left in between. Written as DNA, the CDR3 is TGTGCCAGCAGTTCCCGGGCCCCCGAAACGCAGTATTTT. It encodes CASSSRAPETQYF.

The table lists this clonotype with many counts. This chain joins TRBV7-2 and TRBJ2-7; D is ambiguous. Trimming stripped 5 bases from V and 3 bases from J, with 5 bases between. The CDR3 runs to 11 residues. Germline V gene sequence: CDR1 SGHTA, CDR2 FQGNSA. As DNA, the CDR3 is TGTGCCAGCAGCCAGGACTACGAGCAGTACTTC. Its protein is CASSQDYEQYF. The complete variable domain, with remaining parts taken from reference TRBV7-2 and TRBJ2-7, reads GAGVSQSPSNKVTEKGKDVELRCDPISGHTALYWYRQSLGQGLEFLIYFQGNSAPDKSGLPSDRFSAERTGGSVSTLTIQRTQQEDSAVYLCASSQDYEQYFGPGTRLTVT.

The rearrangement uses TRBV5-4 and TRBJ2-7; either TRBD1 or TRBD2 may supply D (6 bases each). Trimming pared 4 bases from V and 7 bases from J, leaving 15 bases between. CDR1 SGHNT and CDR2 YYREEE come from the germline V gene (reference sequence). CDR3 length: 13 residues. DNA for the CDR3: TGTGCCAGCAGCAAGACACAGGGAGGTGAGCAGTACTTC. Its translation is CASSKTQGGEQYF.

Ten or more counts support this clonotype. V and J are TRBV19 and TRBJ2-3; maybe TRBD2 (6 bases). The V gene lost 3 bases and the J gene lost 8 bases, with 9 bases spanning the gap. CDR3 length: 12 residues. Germline CDR1 LNHDA, CDR2 SQIVND (reference sequence). CDR3: CASSMEGLTQYF. In DNA form, the CDR3 reads TGTGCCAGTAGTATGGAGGGACTTACGCAGTATTTT.

This clonotype appeared many times. The chain has TRBV2 and TRBJ2-4, with D possibly matching TRBD1 (6 bases). V was shortened by 5 bases and J by 9 bases, with 23 bases between the two germline ends. The CDR3 covers 16 residues. Germline loops: CDR1 SNHLY, CDR2 FYNNEI. The DNA of the CDR3 is TGTGCCAGCAGTTCTTTTCCCACAGGGTTGACGGGCATTCAGTACTTC. It yields the protein CASSSFPTGLTGIQYF.

Comments on this clonotype: At one boundary the junction diverges from the germline segment, which might be a read error. The chain is built from TRBV4-2 and TRBJ1-5; 7 positions agree with TRBD1. This CDR3 has 16 amino acids. The germline V gene encodes CDR1 LGHNA and CDR2 YNFKEQ. The CDR3: CASSQEMYRVGQPQHF. The DNA of the CDR3 is TGTGCCAGCAGCCAAGAAATGTACAGGGTGGGACAGCCTCAGCATTTT.

This clonotype has a handful of counts. The chain employs TRBV2 and TRBJ2-3, with 13 bases that match TRBD2. Germline V CDR1 and CDR2: SNHLY, FYNNEI. The CDR3 runs 16 residues. Trimming took 4 bases from V and 4 from J; bases not matched to a gene: 5. The CDR3 loop reads CASSALGTSGADTQYF. In DNA form, the CDR3 reads TGTGCCAGCAGTGCCCTGGGGACTAGCGGGGCAGATACGCAGTATTTT.

The rearrangement joins TRBV6-1 to TRBJ2-2, with D perhaps matching TRBD2 (7 bases). The CDR3 has 15 residues. The V and J ends lost 6 bases and 1 base respectively, with 12 bases between them. Looked up from germline, CDR1 is MNHNS and CDR2 is SASEGT. Written as DNA, the CDR3 is TGTGCCAGCAGAAGCGGGACACAGAACACCGGGGAGCTGTTTTTT. It codes for CASRSGTQNTGELFF.

The table lists this clonotype with many counts. The CDR3 DNA sequence: TGTGCCAGCAGTCCCCGCGGAGGGCGCACCTATAATTCACCCCTCCACTTT. Its protein is CASSPRGGRTYNSPLHF. This rearrangement joins TRBV27 to TRBJ1-6, with D uncertain. Germline V gene data show CDR1 as MNHEY and CDR2 as SMNVEV (reference sequence). CDR3 length equals 17 residues. The germline V and J ends were trimmed by 5 bases and 2 bases, with 16 bases remaining between them.

With regard to this clonotype: This CDR3 is missing its conserved last phenylalanine or tryptophan, likely due to a read error. V is TRBV6-1 and J is TRBJ1-2, with D maybe TRBD1 (6 bases). Looked up from germline, CDR1 is MNHNS and CDR2 is SASEGT. The CDR3 length is 15 residues. V was shortened by 7 bases and J by 7 bases, with 22 bases between the two germline ends. The CDR3 spells CASTDTRTAWGGYTL. CDR3 nucleotides: TGTGCCAGCACCGATACCCGGACAGCTTGGGGTGGCTACACCCTC.

In this sample, this clonotype turned up many times. The J gene is TRBJ1-5, the V gene TRBV20-1; D remains unclear. CDR3 length: 16 residues. Germline V gives CDR1 DFQATT, CDR2 SNEGSKA (reference sequence). Trimming cost V 3 bases and J 2 bases, with 17 bases left between them. CDR3 in amino acids: CSASSGTISGNQPQHF. Written as DNA, the CDR3 is TGCAGTGCTAGCTCCGGTACCATTTCCGGCAATCAGCCCCAGCATTTT.

The chain uses TRBV30 and TRBJ2-1, with D possibly TRBD2 on 6 matching bases. The germline V gene encodes CDR1 GTSNPN and CDR2 SVGIG (reference sequence). The CDR3 runs 13 residues. The DNA for the CDR3 is TGTGCATTCCGGGACTTCCCCTACAATGAGCAGTTCTTC. Its translation: CAFRDFPYNEQFF.

This clonotype was picked up many times. The chain combines TRBV6-1 with TRBJ2-6; D unresolved. CDR1 is MNHNS and CDR2 is SASEGT in the germline V gene. V dropped 7 bases and J dropped 4 bases, with 14 bases sitting between them. The CDR3 runs to 15 residues. CDR3 sequence reads: CASIGLTAGANVLTF. The CDR3 nucleotides are TGTGCCAGCATTGGATTGACGGCCGGGGCCAACGTCCTGACTTTC.

This clonotype was seen many times. The rearrangement uses TRBV7-9 and TRBJ2-7; no reliable D call. V lost 5 bases and J 10 bases, leaving 15 bases between the germline ends. The CDR3 is 12 residues long. From germline, CDR1 is SEHNR and CDR2 FQNEAQ (reference sequence). CDR3 amino acids: CASSPDSLSQYF. The CDR3 DNA is TGTGCCAGCAGCCCTGACTCCCTCTCTCAGTACTTC.

The chain is built from TRBV29-1 and TRBJ2-7; D is tentatively TRBD1 or TRBD2 (6 bases each). The germline CDR1 and CDR2 sequences are SQVTM and ANQGSEA. The ends were cut back, 7 bases at V and 4 bases at J, with 17 bases in the middle. The CDR3 totals 13 residues. The CDR3 loop is CSDETGGFYEQYF. The CDR3 DNA is TGCAGCGATGAGACAGGAGGGTTTTACGAGCAGTACTTC.

This clonotype was observed at least ten times. Being one base from a much bigger clone, this may be a read error. The chain couples TRBV6-2 or TRBV6-3 to TRBJ2-7; D remains ambiguous. Germline-derived CDR1 and CDR2 are MNHEY and SVGEGT. CDR3 size: 14 residues. CDR3 sequence reads: CTSSYFLGDYEQYF. Here the CDR3 DNA reads TGTACCAGCAGTTATTTCCTTGGGGATTACGAGCAGTACTTC.

This clonotype showed up just a few times. The junction shows a germline mismatch at one end, possibly a read error. V and J are TRBV7-9 and TRBJ2-3; D perhaps matches TRBD1 (6 bases). The CDR3 is 13 residues long. CDR1 is SEHNR, CDR2 FQNEAQ, per germline (reference sequence). CDR3 in amino acids: CASSQDPGTKENF. The CDR3 coding sequence is TGTGCCAGCAGTCAAGACCCCGGGACAAAAGAAAATTTT.

This clonotype was seen at least ten times. The V gene is TRBV7-9, the J gene TRBJ1-3; 7 nucleotides agree with TRBD1. Trimming at V came to 2 bases and at J to 0 bases, leaving 4 bases not matched to a gene. The CDR3 has 16 amino acids. Germline V lookup: CDR1 SEHNR, CDR2 FQNEAQ (reference sequence). The CDR3 is CASSLPGDSSGNTIYF. The CDR3 DNA sequence: TGTGCCAGCAGCTTACCTGGGGACAGCTCTGGAAACACCATATATTTT.